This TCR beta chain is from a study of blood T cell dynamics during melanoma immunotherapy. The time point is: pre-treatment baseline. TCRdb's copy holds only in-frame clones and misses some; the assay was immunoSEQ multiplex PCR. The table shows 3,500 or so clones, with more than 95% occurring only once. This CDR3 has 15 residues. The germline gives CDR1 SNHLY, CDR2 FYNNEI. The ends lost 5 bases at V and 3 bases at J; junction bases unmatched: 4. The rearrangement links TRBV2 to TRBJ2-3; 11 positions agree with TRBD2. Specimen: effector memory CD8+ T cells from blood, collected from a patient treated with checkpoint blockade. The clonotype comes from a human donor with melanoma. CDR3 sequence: CASSQLAGVTDTQYF. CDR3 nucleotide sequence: TGTGCCAGCAGTCAACTAGCGGGAGTTACAGATACGCAGTATTTT.